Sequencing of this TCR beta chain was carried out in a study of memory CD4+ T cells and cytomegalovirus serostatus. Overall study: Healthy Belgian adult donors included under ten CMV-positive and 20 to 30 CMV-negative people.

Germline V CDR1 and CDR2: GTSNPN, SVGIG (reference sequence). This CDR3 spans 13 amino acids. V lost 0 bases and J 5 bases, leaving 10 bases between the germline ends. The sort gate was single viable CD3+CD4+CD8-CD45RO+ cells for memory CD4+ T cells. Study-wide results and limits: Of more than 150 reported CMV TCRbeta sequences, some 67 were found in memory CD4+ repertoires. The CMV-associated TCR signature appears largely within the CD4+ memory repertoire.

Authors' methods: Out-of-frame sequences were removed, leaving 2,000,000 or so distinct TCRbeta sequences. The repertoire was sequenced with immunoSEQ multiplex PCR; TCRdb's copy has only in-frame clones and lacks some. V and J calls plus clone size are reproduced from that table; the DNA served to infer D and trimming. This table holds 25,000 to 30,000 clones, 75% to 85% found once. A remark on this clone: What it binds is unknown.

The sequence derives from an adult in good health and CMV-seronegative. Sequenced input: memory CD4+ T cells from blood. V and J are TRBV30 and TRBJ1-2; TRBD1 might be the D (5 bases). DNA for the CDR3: TGTGCCTGGAGTGTACAAAAGGGGTATGGCTACACCTTC. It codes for CAWSVQKGYGYTF.